Below, 28 T cell receptor beta chains from the same sample are listed, as sequenced in a study of molecular identifiers for immune sequencing clone quantification. TCRdb recomputed calls from the PCR reads with MiXCR, one row per CDR3 protein. The sample yields about 97,000 distinct CDR3 sequences, about 35% seen once. The sample consisted of naive CD8+ T cells from blood, with Jurkat cell RNA spiked in. Subset here: FACS-sorted CD8+CD4-CCR7+CD45RA+ naive T cells. The source of these receptors is a human donor in good health. Some libraries in this study had Jurkat cell RNA spiked in.

The chain recombines TRBV6-2 or TRBV6-3 with TRBJ2-7; tentatively, D is TRBD2 (5 bases). The length of the CDR3 is 13 residues. Trimming stripped 8 bases from V and 3 bases from J, with 14 bases between. CDR1 and CDR2 (germline): MNHEY, SVGEGT. In DNA form, the CDR3 reads TGTGCCAGCTGGGCCGGCGACTACTACGAGCAGTACTTC. This encodes CASWAGDYYEQYF.

This clonotype was recorded many times. This sequence joins TRBV5-1 and TRBJ2-5, with TRBD2 identical over 9 bases. The CDR3 consists of 16 residues. J lost 1 base, V lost 4 bases, and 8 bases had no gene match. Germline V gene lookup returns CDR1 SGHRS and CDR2 YFSETQ. CDR3 nucleotide sequence: TGCGCCAGCAGCCCCGAGGGTAGCGGGAGCCAAGAGACCCAGTACTTC. Translated, it gives CASSPEGSGSQETQYF. The full variable domain, rest sourced from reference TRBV5-1 and TRBJ2-5, is KAGVTQTPRYLIKTRGQQVTLSCSPISGHRSVSWYQQTPGQGLQFLFEYFSETQRNKGNFPGRFSGRQFSNSRSEMNVSTLELGDSALYLCASSPEGSGSQETQYFGPGTRLLVL.

With regard to this clonotype: A junction boundary mismatches the germline segment, possibly from a read error. The gene calls are TRBV28 and TRBJ2-5, with D tentatively TRBD1 or TRBD2 (5 bases each). CDR3 length: 14 residues. Germline V CDR1 and CDR2: MDHEN, SYDVKM. CDR3 DNA: TGTGCCAGCGGTATTGGGGGAGACCAAGACACCCAGTACTTT. Its protein is CASGIGGDQDTQYF.

There are many counts of this clonotype. The CDR3 nucleotides read TGCGCCAGCAGCGAGGGGACAGGGCGAGACGAGCAGTACTTC. Encoded protein: CASSEGTGRDEQYF. The chain combines TRBV4-1 with TRBJ2-7; 9 nucleotides line up with TRBD1. J lost 5 bases, V lost 5 bases, and 7 bases had no gene match. This CDR3 is 14 amino acids long. Germline CDR1 reads MGHRA; CDR2 reads YSYEKL.

This clonotype was counted ten times or more. The chain links TRBV6-5 to TRBJ2-3, with a possible D match to TRBD2 (6 bases). Germline V lookup: CDR1 MNHEY, CDR2 SVGAGI. Trimming left V 5 bases short and J 1 base short, with 13 bases between. The CDR3 spans 15 residues. The CDR3 DNA is TGTGCCAGCAGTCTAGCTAGCGCTCGCACAGATACGCAGTATTTT. The encoded protein is CASSLASARTDTQYF.

To note about this clonotype: This may arise from a read error, as a much more abundant clone is one base away. The CDR3 coding sequence is TGTGCCAGCAGTTATGCAGGGTCTGTCCCCCAAGAGACCCAGTACTTC. This sequence encodes CASSYAGSVPQETQYF. This chain connects TRBV28 to TRBJ2-5; D may be TRBD1 (5 bases). V lost 4 bases and J lost 1, with 16 bases in between. This CDR3 is built from 16 residues. Per germline, CDR1 MDHEN and CDR2 SYDVKM.

This clonotype appeared many times. This chain connects TRBV4-1 to TRBJ2-5; tentatively, D is TRBD2 (5 bases). V lost 2 bases and J lost 7, with 8 bases in between. Germline loops: CDR1 MGHRA, CDR2 YSYEKL. This CDR3 spans 12 amino acids. CDR3 loop: CASSQLRGTQYF. The DNA of the CDR3 is TGCGCCAGCAGCCAACTCCGGGGGACCCAGTACTTC.

This clonotype has only a few counts. The chain combines TRBV10-2 with TRBJ1-5, with D tentatively TRBD1 (6 bases). CDR3 length: 14 residues. Trimming left V 4 bases short and J 6 bases short, with 13 bases between. Germline CDR1 and CDR2: WSHSY and SAAADI. The CDR3 bases are TGCGCCAGCAGTGCCTCAGGGGCTTTTCAGCCCCAGCATTTT. Translated, it gives CASSASGAFQPQHF.

Of note for this clonotype: Sequence at one end of the junction differs from germline and may be a read error. CDR3 nucleotide sequence: TGTGCCAGCAGGACCTTTACACCGGGACTAGCTCGGGATGAGCGGTTCTTC. It yields the protein CASRTFTPGLARDERFF. This chain links TRBV28 with TRBJ2-1; 9 nucleotides line up with TRBD2. The germline gives CDR1 MDHEN, CDR2 SYDVKM. The CDR3 runs 17 residues.

There are a few counts of this clonotype. V usage is TRBV2 and J usage is TRBJ2-5; 8 bases are shared with TRBD2. Germline CDR1 reads SNHLY; CDR2 reads FYNNEI. This CDR3 spans 16 amino acids. Trimming cost V 6 bases and J 2 bases; bases outside gene matches: 11. CDR3 DNA: TGTGCCAGCAGCCCAGGACTAGCTGTATCTCAAGAGACCCAGTACTTC. This encodes CASSPGLAVSQETQYF.

V is TRBV6-5 and J is TRBJ2-5, with TRBD1 matching over 8 bases. CDR1 and CDR2 (germline): MNHEY, SVGAGI. CDR3 length: 13 residues. V was pared by 6 bases and J by 5 bases, with 5 bases of the junction left unmatched. In DNA form, the CDR3 reads TGTGCCAGCAGCTGGACAGGGCGGGAGACCCAGTACTTC. Translated: CASSWTGRETQYF.

The rearrangement uses TRBV29-1 and TRBJ1-2; 8 bases align to TRBD1. Germline V gene data show CDR1 as SQVTM and CDR2 as ANQGSEA. The CDR3 is made up of 13 amino acids. V gave up 2 bases and J gave up 4 bases; unmatched junction bases: 3. The CDR3 DNA reads as TGCAGCGTTGAAATGACAGGGGTCTATGGCTACACCTTC. Translated: CSVEMTGVYGYTF.

A remark on this clonotype: The missing conserved phenylalanine or tryptophan at the end of this CDR3 makes a read error likely. This rearrangement joins TRBV28 to TRBJ2-7; TRBD2 matches at 9 bases. The CDR3 extends over 16 amino acids. The J segment lost 4 bases and the V segment lost 3 bases, leaving 10 bases of the junction unmatched. CDR1 is MDHEN and CDR2 is SYDVKM in the germline V gene. Here the CDR3 DNA reads TGTGCCAGCAGTTTGCCGCCTGCGGGGGGGAGGTACGAGCAGTACTCC. It codes for CASSLPPAGGRYEQYS.

J is TRBJ2-7 and V is TRBV7-8; tentatively, D is TRBD1 (6 bases). This CDR3 comprises 15 residues. V was clipped by 5 bases and J by 0 bases, with 14 bases between them. Germline loops: CDR1 SGHVS, CDR2 FQNEAQ. In DNA, the CDR3 is TGTGCCAGCAGCCACGGCCGGGACAACTCCTACGAGCAGTACTTC. It yields the protein CASSHGRDNSYEQYF.

This clonotype was counted ten times or more. J is TRBJ1-5 and V is TRBV19; TRBD1 is a possible D gene (6 bases). Germline V gene lookup returns CDR1 LNHDA and CDR2 SQIVND (reference sequence). The length of the CDR3 is 14 residues. V was clipped by 5 bases and J by 3 bases, with 11 bases between them. The DNA for the CDR3 is TGTGCCAGTAGTCACCCAGGGGACAATCAGCCCCAGCATTTT. It specifies CASSHPGDNQPQHF.

This clonotype was counted many times. The V gene is TRBV27, the J gene TRBJ2-4, with D unresolved. The CDR3 is made up of 15 amino acids. V dropped 0 bases and J dropped 1 base, with 7 bases sitting between them. Germline loops: CDR1 MNHEY, CDR2 SMNVEV (reference sequence). DNA of the CDR3: TGTGCCAGCAGTTTATCTCCCTTCGCCAAAAACATTCAGTACTTC. This sequence encodes CASSLSPFAKNIQYF.

This clonotype was seen a handful of times. CDR3 DNA sequence: TGCGCCAGCAGTGAGCGGGCGGCCAAAAACATTCAGTACTTC. It specifies CASSERAAKNIQYF. The V call is TRBV10-1, the J call TRBJ2-4; D remains ambiguous. Trimming stripped 2 bases from V and 1 base from J, with 6 bases between. The germline V gene encodes CDR1 WNHNN and CDR2 SYGVQD (reference sequence). This CDR3 is 14 amino acids long.

The chain carries TRBV9 and TRBJ2-1, with TRBD1 matching 9 bases. V lost 3 bases, J lost 9 bases, and 7 bases stayed unmatched. The germline V gene encodes CDR1 SGDLS and CDR2 YYNGEE. The CDR3 length is 14 residues. CDR3 in amino acids: CASSDGQGRTEQFF. The DNA of the CDR3 is TGTGCCAGCAGCGACGGACAGGGGCGCACTGAGCAGTTCTTC.

This clonotype was counted between two and nine times. The chain employs TRBV20-1 and TRBJ2-7, with D uncertain. The V gene's germline CDR1 is DFQATT and CDR2 SNEGSKA (reference sequence). This CDR3 spans 10 amino acids. The V end was cut by 3 bases, the J end by 3 bases, with 3 bases between. DNA of the CDR3: TGCAGTGCTAGGATCTACGAGCAGTACTTC. It yields the protein CSARIYEQYF.

This clonotype was observed a handful of times. The V call is TRBV4-2, the J call TRBJ1-1, with no clear D. Trimming stripped 4 bases from V and 0 bases from J, with 15 bases between. The CDR3 spans 16 residues. Germline V gene data show CDR1 as LGHNA and CDR2 as YNFKEQ. In nucleotides, the CDR3 is TGTGCCAGCAGCCCCCGGGAGGGCCCGCTGAACACTGAAGCTTTCTTT. This codes for CASSPREGPLNTEAFF.

Comment on this clonotype: An end of the junction does not agree with germline; a read error may underlie this. The genes are TRBV28 and TRBJ2-7; D gene unclear. From germline, CDR1 is MDHEN and CDR2 SYDVKM. This CDR3 has 10 residues. The DNA of the CDR3 is TGTGACAGCAGTAACTACGAGCAGTACTTC. Protein product: CDSSNYEQYF.

The chain combines TRBV5-1 with TRBJ1-4; D perhaps matches TRBD1 (5 bases). The CDR3 totals 14 residues. Deletions cut 0 bases from V and 10 bases from J, with 13 bases between. CDR1 SGHRS and CDR2 YFSETQ come from the germline V gene. The CDR3 here is CASSLDGGEGKLFF. CDR3 nucleotides: TGCGCCAGCAGCTTGGACGGAGGGGAGGGAAAACTGTTTTTT.

This rearrangement joins TRBV21-1 to TRBJ1-5; the table assigns TRBD1, which was not confirmed against the DNA. TRBV21-1 is flagged as a pseudogene. This CDR3 spans 14 amino acids. The CDR3 DNA reads as TGTGCCAGCAGCAAAGGGACAGTACCCCAGCCCCAGCATTTT. Translated: CASSKGTVPQPQHF.

This chain links TRBV7-9 with TRBJ1-3; no reliable D call. Germline values: CDR1 SEHNR, CDR2 FQNEAQ (reference sequence). CDR3 length: 14 residues. The V and J ends lost 8 bases and 0 bases respectively, with 11 bases between them. CDR3 sequence: CASSDWSSGNTIYF. Here the CDR3 DNA reads TGTGCCAGCTCCGACTGGAGCTCTGGAAACACCATATATTTT.

This clonotype has just a few counts. J is TRBJ2-3 and V is TRBV12-3 or TRBV12-4; 7 bases align to TRBD1. CDR3 length: 17 amino acids. Unmatched junction bases numbered 12, after V lost 3 bases and J lost 3 bases. The CDR3 DNA is TGTGCCAGCAGTTTGAGACAGGGCCCCTCACGGACAGATACGCAGTATTTT. Protein sequence: CASSLRQGPSRTDTQYF.

About this clonotype: Relative to the germline gene, one junction end is altered; a read error may explain this. The V and J genes are TRBV20-1 and TRBJ2-4; weak D call: TRBD2 (5 bases). Germline V lookup: CDR1 DFQATT, CDR2 SNEGSKA (reference sequence). This CDR3 region has 14 residues. The CDR3: CSASSPGSKNVQYF. In DNA form, the CDR3 reads TGCAGTGCTAGTTCACCGGGATCGAAAAACGTTCAGTACTTC.

This clonotype was counted only a few times. Lacking the conserved final phenylalanine or tryptophan, this CDR3 likely reflects a read error. The DNA is left out, because the CDR3 cannot be placed on it with certainty; the CDR3 is given as TCRdb lists it. The chain recombines TRBV2 with TRBJ2-3; the table's D gene call, TRBD2, was not cross checked with the DNA. The CDR3 totals 11 residues, both ends included. CDR1 and CDR2 (germline): SNHLY, FYNNEI. The CDR3 spells CASTPPGLLYI.

The chain has TRBV13 and TRBJ2-2; possibly TRBD1 for D (6 bases). V was trimmed by 1 base and J by 1 base, leaving 7 bases between them. Germline CDR1 is PRHDT and CDR2 is FYEKMQ (reference sequence). There are 15 residues in the CDR3. CDR3 sequence reads: CASSLDRVNTGELFF. CDR3 sequence (DNA): TGTGCCAGCAGCTTAGACAGGGTGAACACCGGGGAGCTGTTTTTT.